This T cell receptor (beta chain) emerged from a study of T cells in Graves' hyperthyroidism and ophthalmopathy. On the study more broadly: Peripheral blood was secured at the point of initial diagnosis, before any treatment.

There were TCR beta CDR3 regions amplified from RNA transcripts. HTBI primers were the set used in a first-round RT-PCR of the TCR CDR3. TCRdb processed the multiplex PCR reads anew with MiXCR; each CDR3 protein has one entry. The table has approximately 600,000 distinct CDR3 sequences, 14% seen once. This clonotype has at least ten counts. Its target is not known. Findings and caveats of the study: Blood also contained most expanded thyroid clonotypes above 0.001.

Criteria for exclusion of patients were uncontrolled infection, other autoimmune disease, pregnancy or lactation. Around 10 ml fresh peripheral blood yielded the PBMCs. Material for sequencing was blood. The receptor was derived from a woman aged 18-29 years with Graves' ophthalmopathy.

For the CDR3, the DNA is TGTGCCAGCAGTTTACGTGGCAGGACCACGTATAGCAATCAGCCCCAGCATTTT. This translates into CASSLRGRTTYSNQPQHF. The chain joins TRBV27 to TRBJ1-5; D uncertain. Germline values: CDR1 MNHEY, CDR2 SMNVEV (reference sequence). V was pared by 2 bases and J by 0 bases, with 17 bases between. This CDR3 comprises 18 residues.